What follows describes a single T cell receptor (beta chain). Its specificity is unknown. This record comes from a study of T cell clonotyping in hematopoietic cell transplantation. V lost 4 bases, J lost 5 bases, and 7 bases stayed unmatched. CDR3 length: 13 amino acids. Germline CDR1 and CDR2: SQVTM and ANQGSEA. The data were produced by immunoSEQ multiplex PCR, yet TCRdb's version contains in-frame clones alone and is incomplete. The table lists around 15,000 clones, around 55% of them singletons, with about 12% in the top ten. Study findings and constraints: Graft donor and pretransplant recipient Inverse Simpson Index values predicted broader posttransplant TCR diversity. Few recipient clonotypes overlapped donors; over 95% were de novo at given depth.

The receptor was derived from a male patient aged 50 to 59 who had an allogeneic stem cell transplant from an unrelated donor, so T cells may come from the graft donor. Some clones in this sample may be carry-over from other donors' samples. The chain is built from TRBV29-1 and TRBJ2-5, with 7 bases fitting TRBD2. Material: PBMCs, obtained 30 days after allogeneic stem cell transplant. CDR3 nucleotide sequence: TGCAGCGTTGGACTCCGGGGAGGGGAGACCCAGTACTTC. It is translated as CSVGLRGGETQYF.